This is a list of T cell receptor beta chains from one sample in a study of OX40 agonist ivuxolimab in advanced cancers. Produced via immunoSEQ multiplex PCR; TCRdb's table is partial and in-frame only. Here the sample spans some 130,000 clones, approximately 90% being singletons. The sample here was CD4+ or CD8+ T cells sorted from blood, taken in a trial of the OX40 agonist ivuxolimab. The source is an adult with an advanced solid tumor such as melanoma, head and neck, liver or kidney cancer. Both conserved end residues are part of each CDR3. The D gene is left open where the match is weak. Some rows mark clone size as missing; the rest say once, few, many or name a class of expanded clone.

length	J	size	V	D	DNA	CDR3
16	TRBJ1-1	.	TRBV5-1	TRBD1	TGCGCCAGCAGCTTGGGGACAGGGGGCTCGGACACTGAAGCTTTCTTT	CASSLGTGGSDTEAFF
15	TRBJ1-2	once	TRBV27	TRBD1	TGTGCCAGCAGTATACAGGGGACGGTCGACTATGGCTACACCTTC	CASSIQGTVDYGYTF
14	TRBJ1-5	.	TRBV19	.	TGTGCCAGTAGTATAGGGTGGGGCAATCAGCCCCAGCATTTT	CASSIGWGNQPQHF
16	TRBJ2-3	.	TRBV28	.	TGTGCCAGCAGACCCAGGGGTGGGAGATTCACAGATACGCAGTATTTT	CASRPRGGRFTDTQYF
15	TRBJ1-5	.	TRBV19	.	TGTGCCAGTAGTATTCGGACAGATAGCAATCAGCCCCAGCATTTT	CASSIRTDSNQPQHF
14	TRBJ2-3	once	TRBV28	.	TGTGCCAGCAGTTCCCTACCTGTCTGTGATACGCAGTATTTT	CASSSLPVCDTQYF
17	TRBJ1-1	.	TRBV27	TRBD1	TGTGCCAGCAGTTTGCTCCGGGACAGGCCATCGGGTACTGAAGCTTTCTTT	CASSLLRDRPSGTEAFF
15	TRBJ1-5	.	TRBV7-9	.	TGTGCCAGCAGCAACCAACCGACAGGATCTCAGCCCCAGCATTTT	CASSNQPTGSQPQHF
15	TRBJ2-3	once	TRBV7-9	.	TGTGCCAGCAGCAAGGAGGGAGCCTTTCCAGATACGCAGTATTTT	CASSKEGAFPDTQYF
16	TRBJ2-3	.	TRBV7-3	TRBD2	TGTGCCAGCAGCTCCGGGACTAGTTGGTTGACAGATACGCAGTATTTT	CASSSGTSWLTDTQYF
14	TRBJ1-5	.	TRBV11-2	.	TGTGCCAGCAGCAAAATTAAGGGCAATCAGCCCCAGCATTTT	CASSKIKGNQPQHF
15	TRBJ1-1	.	TRBV2	TRBD1	TGTGCCAGCAGTGGACGGACAGGAATGAACACTGAAGCTTTCTTT	CASSGRTGMNTEAFF
18	TRBJ1-4	.	TRBV4-2	.	TGTGCCAGCAGCCACGCAGGGGAGTCCGGGGGCAAAGGAGGAAAACTGTTTTTT	CASSHAGESGGKGGKLFF
13	TRBJ1-2	.	TRBV7-3	.	TGTGCCAGCAGCGTACAGGGCGGTGACGGCTACACCTTC	CASSVQGGDGYTF
15	TRBJ1-4	.	TRBV19	TRBD1	TGTGCCAGTGAGGACAGGGGAGGTTCTAATGAAAAACTGTTTTTT	CASEDRGGSNEKLFF
14	TRBJ2-1	.	TRBV5-1	.	TGCGCCAGCAGCTTGGGCCCGAGGGAGAATGAGCAGTTCTTC	CASSLGPRENEQFF
11	TRBJ1-1	.	TRBV28	.	TGTGCCAGCAGTTTACAGGGTGAAGCTTTCTTT	CASSLQGEAFF
14	TRBJ2-5	.	TRBV2	.	TGTGCCTCCCGCCGCGGTCTACCCCAAGAGACCCAGTACTTC	CASRRGLPQETQYF
17	TRBJ2-5	.	TRBV18	TRBD2	TGTGCCAGCTCACCATCTAGCGGGCTCCCGAATTCAGAGACCCAGTACTTC	CASSPSSGLPNSETQYF
14	TRBJ2-7	.	TRBV28	.	TGTGCCAGCAGGAGGCCAGGTCCCTCCTACGAGCAGTACTTC	CASRRPGPSYEQYF
15	TRBJ2-2	few	TRBV11-3	.	TGTGCCAGCAGCCCGGGGGGACATCTCACCGGGGAGCTGTTTTTT	CASSPGGHLTGELFF
16	TRBJ1-2	.	TRBV11-3	.	TGTGCCAGCAGCTTTGGTGGGGGTGGCAGTAACTATGGCTACACCTTC	CASSFGGGGSNYGYTF
18	TRBJ2-6	once	TRBV7-8	TRBD2	TGTGCCAGCAGCTTAGCTGGCGGGAGAGGAATTGGGGCCAACGTCCTGACTTTC	CASSLAGGRGIGANVLTF
15	TRBJ2-7	.	TRBV28	TRBD1	TGTGCCAGCAGTAAGCCGGGACAGCTAACCTACGAGCAGTACTTC	CASSKPGQLTYEQYF
15	TRBJ2-2	.	TRBV28	TRBD1	TGTGCCACCCTTAGACAGGGGGCGGGCACCGGGGAGCTGTTTTTT	CATLRQGAGTGELFF
14	TRBJ2-7	.	TRBV28	.	TGTGCCAGCAGTTTAATGCGGGGTACCTACGAGCAGTACTTC	CASSLMRGTYEQYF
15	TRBJ1-3	.	TRBV18	.	TGTGCCAGCTCACGGGGACCGGCCTCTGGAAACACCATATATTTT	CASSRGPASGNTIYF
14	TRBJ1-1	.	TRBV4-1	.	TGCGCCAGCAGCCAGCGGACGGGGAACACTGAAGCTTTCTTT	CASSQRTGNTEAFF
14	TRBJ2-3	.	TRBV9	TRBD2	TGTGCCAGCACGGGAGGGGGTCTCCCAGATACGCAGTATTTT	CASTGGGLPDTQYF